Below are 20 T cell receptor beta chains sequenced from a single sample in a study of early T cells in non-severe SARS-CoV-2 infection. Using its own MiXCR run on the 5' RACE reads, TCRdb lists one record per CDR3 protein. The sample consists of over 55,000 distinct CDR3 sequences, 10% to 15% of them appearing once. Sequenced sample: whole blood. The receptors were sampled from an adult who was a healthcare worker with PCR-confirmed SARS-CoV-2 infection or an uninfected control (not recorded which).

The chain has TRBV5-1 and TRBJ2-7; D is possibly TRBD2 (6 bases). Germline loops: CDR1 SGHRS, CDR2 YFSETQ. Trimming took 6 bases from V and 5 from J, leaving 18 bases between them. This CDR3 has 14 amino acids. CDR3 sequence (DNA): TGCGCCAGCACCCCGGGACTCCCGAACCACGAGCAGTACTTC. As protein: CASTPGLPNHEQYF.

A few counts support this clonotype. The chain has TRBV5-1 and TRBJ1-5; maybe TRBD1 (6 bases). The CDR3 is 15 residues long. Trimming stripped 4 bases from V and 3 bases from J, with 14 bases between. The germline V gene encodes CDR1 SGHRS and CDR2 YFSETQ. CDR3 coding DNA: TGCGCCAGCAGCCCGGACAGCTCCTACAATCAGCCCCAGCATTTT. As protein: CASSPDSSYNQPQHF.

Ten or more counts support this clonotype. V is TRBV28 and J is TRBJ2-3; 7 nucleotides line up with TRBD2. The ends lost 5 bases at V and 3 bases at J; junction bases unmatched: 11. CDR1 is MDHEN and CDR2 is SYDVKM in the germline V gene. The CDR3 extends over 16 amino acids. The CDR3 sequence: CASSPDRGGRTDTQYF. The CDR3 coding sequence is TGTGCCAGCAGTCCCGATCGCGGGGGAAGGACAGATACGCAGTATTTT.

At least ten counts were recorded for this clonotype. The rearrangement joins TRBV13 to TRBJ2-2, with D perhaps matching TRBD1 (5 bases). V was trimmed by 1 base and J by 4 bases, leaving 13 bases between them. The CDR3 is 16 amino acids. The germline gives CDR1 PRHDT, CDR2 FYEKMQ (reference sequence). CDR3 region: CASSLAPFQGTGELFF. The DNA of the CDR3 is TGTGCCAGCAGCTTAGCCCCCTTCCAGGGCACCGGGGAGCTGTTTTTT. Based on the CDR3 plus reference TRBV13 and TRBJ2-2, the full variable domain is AAGVIQSPRHLIKEKRETATLKCYPIPRHDTVYWYQQGPGQDPQFLISFYEKMQSDKGSIPDRFSAQQFSDYHSELNMSSLELGDSALYFCASSLAPFQGTGELFFGEGSRLTVL.

This clonotype was seen a handful of times. The J gene is TRBJ2-5, the V gene TRBV20-1; TRBD1 agrees at 7 bases. This CDR3 spans 12 amino acids. Germline V gene sequence: CDR1 DFQATT, CDR2 SNEGSKA (reference sequence). Trimming cost V 3 bases and J 4 bases; bases outside gene matches: 2. In DNA, the CDR3 is TGCAGTGCTAGGCGGACAGGAGAGACCCAGTACTTC. This codes for CSARRTGETQYF.

V is TRBV20-1 and J is TRBJ2-7; 8 bases align to TRBD2. The V and J ends lost 3 bases and 4 bases, in that order; junction bases with no gene match: 5. Germline CDR1 DFQATT, CDR2 SNEGSKA (reference sequence). The CDR3 sequence is 13 residues long. In DNA form, the CDR3 reads TGCAGTGCTAGCGGGAGGGCGTCGTACGAGCAGTACTTC. Its translation: CSASGRASYEQYF.

The chain employs TRBV29-1 and TRBJ2-7, with D perhaps TRBD1 (5 bases). V gave up 4 bases and J gave up 4 bases, with 20 bases separating them. This CDR3 has 15 amino acids. Per the germline V gene, CDR1 is SQVTM and CDR2 is ANQGSEA. The CDR3 DNA follows: TGCAGCGTTGGGCCTGGACAACAAGGACGATACGAGCAGTACTTC. Translation: CSVGPGQQGRYEQYF.

The CDR3 DNA reads as TGTGCCAGCTCACCGTACGGGGGAAGCACAGATACGCAGTATTTT. It is translated as CASSPYGGSTDTQYF. The rearrangement links TRBV18 to TRBJ2-3, with a weak D call TRBD2 (6 bases). Germline values: CDR1 KGHSH, CDR2 LQKENI. CDR3 size: 15 residues. The V end lost 3 bases, the J end lost 0 bases, and 10 bases lay between the germline ends.

This clonotype came up a few times. The chain employs TRBV6-1 and TRBJ2-1; 8 nucleotides agree with TRBD2. This CDR3 comprises 14 residues. The V gene's germline CDR1 is MNHNS and CDR2 SASEGT. V was pared by 7 bases and J by 6 bases, with 8 bases of the junction left unmatched. CDR3 DNA: TGTGCCAGCATCCCAAACGGGGGGGGCAATGAGCAGTTCTTC. Translation gives CASIPNGGGNEQFF.

This chain joins TRBV29-1 and TRBJ1-2; D is possibly TRBD1 (5 bases). The CDR3 length is 10 residues. Germline CDR1 SQVTM, CDR2 ANQGSEA. V was pared by 7 bases and J by 6 bases, with 9 bases between. CDR3 loop: CSAGGNGYTF. The CDR3 DNA follows: TGCAGCGCTGGGGGGAATGGCTACACCTTC.

This clonotype showed up many times. This chain joins TRBV11-3 and TRBJ2-7; 11 bases match TRBD1. CDR3 length: 14 amino acids. J gave up 6 bases and V 7 bases, and 8 bases lay outside the gene matches. Germline CDR1 is SGHNT and CDR2 is YENEEA. The CDR3 spells CASTHRGQGVEQYF. DNA for the CDR3: TGTGCCAGCACCCATCGGGGACAGGGGGTCGAGCAGTACTTC.

The chain employs TRBV5-5 and TRBJ2-5; a possible D gene is TRBD2 (6 bases). Germline CDR1 SGHKS, CDR2 YYEKEE (reference sequence). Deletions cut 6 bases from V and 5 bases from J, with 20 bases between. CDR3 size: 15 residues. CDR3 in DNA: TGTGCCAGCACCGGAGGGGAGCAGATCCGGGAGACCCAGTACTTC. Its translation: CASTGGEQIRETQYF.

This clonotype was recorded at least ten times. The CDR3 DNA reads TGCAGCCTTCTCCGAGACTCTTACAATGAGCAGTTCTTC. Its translation: CSLLRDSYNEQFF. J is TRBJ2-1 and V is TRBV29-1; unclear D gene. V lost 8 bases, J lost 4 bases, and 15 bases lay in between. The CDR3 has 13 amino acids. Germline values: CDR1 SQVTM, CDR2 ANQGSEA.

The chain joins TRBV4-1 to TRBJ1-5; TRBD1 matches 8 bases. The trim removed 4 bases at V and 4 bases at J, leaving 12 bases unmatched. CDR3 length: 17 residues. Germline V CDR1 and CDR2: MGHRA, YSYEKL. This chain's CDR3 is CASSPRPDREGNQPQHF. CDR3 sequence (DNA): TGCGCCAGCAGCCCACGCCCGGACAGGGAGGGGAATCAGCCCCAGCATTTT.

The chain couples TRBV11-3 to TRBJ2-7; D gene ambiguous. The CDR3 has 11 residues. V lost 4 bases, J lost 7 bases, and 8 bases lay in between. Germline values: CDR1 SGHNT, CDR2 YENEEA. CDR3 sequence (DNA): TGTGCCAGCAGCTCCTCCGAGGAGCAGTACTTC. Its protein product is CASSSSEEQYF.

Comments on this clonotype: A much larger clone differs from this one at a single base, so this may be a read error. The conserved closing phenylalanine or tryptophan is absent in this CDR3, likely reflecting a read error. The chain combines TRBV9 with TRBJ1-1, with D possibly being TRBD1 (5 bases). Germline V gives CDR1 SGDLS, CDR2 YYNGEE. This CDR3 spans 14 amino acids. V lost 4 bases and J 3 bases, leaving 13 bases between the germline ends. CDR3 nucleotide sequence: TGTGCCAGCAGCCGGGCTCCGGGGGACACTGAAGCTTTCATT. It translates to CASSRAPGDTEAFI.

CDR3 loop: CASDRNPNYGYTF. The CDR3 DNA follows: TGTGCCAGCGATCGCAATCCTAACTATGGCTACACCTTC. The V call is TRBV6-1, the J call TRBJ1-2; D is undetermined. CDR1 and CDR2 (germline): MNHNS, SASEGT. With 8 bases removed from V and 0 bases from J, the gap between germline ends came to 10 bases. This CDR3 has 13 residues.

This sequence joins TRBV7-3 and TRBJ2-2, with TRBD2 matching 7 bases. V lost 3 bases, J lost 6 bases, and 10 bases stayed unmatched. The germline V gene has CDR1 SGHTA and CDR2 FQGTGA. This CDR3 contains 16 residues. This chain's CDR3 is CASSFLGGSGSGELFF. CDR3 in DNA: TGTGCCAGCAGCTTCTTGGGCGGGAGTGGATCCGGGGAGCTGTTTTTT.

This clonotype was observed many times. The chain couples TRBV27 to TRBJ2-1; D uncertain. Trimming left V 5 bases short and J 10 bases short, with 15 bases between. This CDR3 is built from 13 residues. Germline V gene sequence: CDR1 MNHEY, CDR2 SMNVEV (reference sequence). CDR3 region: CASSTMAAREQFF. The CDR3 nucleotides read TGTGCCAGCAGTACGATGGCAGCGCGGGAGCAGTTCTTC.

Many counts were recorded for this clonotype. The genes are TRBV9 and TRBJ2-3, with D possibly matching TRBD2 (6 bases). Germline CDR1 reads SGDLS; CDR2 reads YYNGEE. The V and J ends lost 0 bases and 3 bases respectively, with 8 bases between them. The CDR3 has 14 amino acids. The CDR3 nucleotides are TGTGCCAGCAGCGTAGCGGGAGAAACAGATACGCAGTATTTT. Translated: CASSVAGETDTQYF. Full variable domain (missing parts from reference TRBV9 and TRBJ2-3): DSGVTQTPKHLITATGQRVTLRCSPRSGDLSVYWYQQSLDQGLQFLIQYYNGEERAKGNILERFSAQQFPDLHSELNLSSLELGDSALYFCASSVAGETDTQYFGPGTRLTVL.